This TCR beta chain came from a study of control samples from healthy donors and cancer patients. The V and J ends lost 1 base and 2 bases respectively, with 12 bases between them. Germline V CDR1 and CDR2: MNHNS, SASEGT. The CDR3 length is 15 residues. Sequenced by immunoSEQ multiplex PCR; TCRdb stores in-frame clones only, minus some. The sample contains approximately 160,000 clones, approximately 90% of which appear only once. Only one count was recorded for this clone. The sequencing input was blood. The sequence derives from a woman in her thirties in good health. The chain links TRBV6-1 to TRBJ2-7, with D perhaps given as TRBD1 or TRBD2 (5 bases each). The CDR3 bases are TGTGCCAGCAGTGAAGTTGGGACGCCGACCTACGAGCAGTACTTC. It codes for CASSEVGTPTYEQYF.